This is a list of T cell receptor beta chains from one sample in a study of human T cells and chemical hapten exposure. MiXCR, run by TCRdb on the RACE reads, gives a single entry per CDR3 protein. The table records 49,000 or so distinct CDR3 sequences, less than 4.5% of them present only once. Sequencing input: whole blood. The receptor set was obtained from a human donor in good health. Some clones in this sample may be carry-over from other donors' samples. The CDR3 runs from the conserved cysteine through the conserved F or W. D genes are given only for firm matches. Size is stated for part of the rows, as once, few or many counts, or as a class when the clone is expanded.

clone_size j_call v_call d_call cdr3_aa cdr3_nt
few TRBJ1-2 TRBV27 . CSSSLSPSNYGYTF TGTTCCAGCAGTTTATCCCCCAGCAACTATGGCTACACCTTC
many TRBJ2-3 TRBV20-1 . CSARNFASTDTQYF TGCAGTGCTAGGAACTTTGCTAGCACAGATACGCAGTATTTT
many TRBJ2-1 TRBV7-9 TRBD1 CASSESDREKFF TGTGCCAGCAGCGAATCAGACAGGGAGAAGTTCTTC
few TRBJ1-2 TRBV5-4 . CASSGGVYGYTF TGTGCCAGCTCGGGAGGAGTCTATGGCTACACCTTC
few TRBJ1-1 TRBV12-3/TRBV12-4 . CASSSSLRGREAFF TGTGCCAGCAGTTCCAGCCTCCGGGGTCGTGAAGCTTTCTTT
many TRBJ2-2 TRBV9 . CASSTRGRTGELFF TGTGCCAGCAGCACCCGGGGGCGCACCGGGGAGCTGTTTTTT
many TRBJ2-7 TRBV20-1 . CSARAPGMYEQYF TGCAGTGCTAGAGCCCCGGGGATGTACGAGCAGTACTTC
few TRBJ1-6 TRBV27 . CASSLPDLNSPLHF TGTGCCAGCAGTTTACCAGATCTAAATTCACCCCTCCACTTT
many TRBJ2-7 TRBV28 TRBD2 CASPSGRPPYEQYF TGTGCCAGCCCCAGCGGGAGGCCTCCCTACGAGCAGTACTTC
. TRBJ1-1 TRBV28 . CASGDPSRDTEAFF TGTGCCAGCGGAGACCCAAGCAGGGACACTGAAGCTTTCTTT
many TRBJ2-2 TRBV6-5 TRBD2 CASSYSPSGIFGELFF TGTGCCAGCAGTTACTCTCCTAGCGGGATTTTCGGGGAGCTGTTTTTT
many TRBJ1-1 TRBV7-8 . CASTPLRNTEAFF TGTGCCAGCACCCCACTCAGGAACACTGAAGCTTTCTTT
many TRBJ1-5 TRBV6-5 . CASSYSRDQPQHF TGTGCCAGCAGTTATTCCCGGGATCAGCCCCAGCATTTT
many TRBJ2-3 TRBV28 TRBD2 CASSFPSGRAGDTQYF TGTGCCAGCAGTTTCCCTAGCGGGAGGGCCGGGGATACGCAGTATTTT
many TRBJ1-1 TRBV5-6 . CASSLDPAEAFF TGTGCCAGCAGCTTGGACCCAGCTGAAGCTTTCTTT
many TRBJ2-5 TRBV6-5 TRBD2 CASSYAAGEAETQYF TGTGCCAGCAGTTACGCGGCGGGAGAGGCGGAGACCCAGTACTTC
many TRBJ2-7 TRBV4-1 . CASSPSSHYEQYF TGCGCCAGCAGCCCAAGTTCCCATTACGAGCAGTACTTC
many TRBJ1-1 TRBV20-1 TRBD1 CSARARGFSEAFF TGCAGTGCTAGGGCCAGGGGGTTCTCTGAAGCTTTCTTT
many TRBJ1-1 TRBV24-1 TRBD1 CATSEPATGRAFF TGTGCCACCAGTGAACCCGCGACAGGGAGAGCTTTCTTT
. TRBJ2-7 TRBV5-1 . CASSLRQEDEQYF TGCGCCAGCAGCTTGCGCCAGGAGGACGAGCAGTACTTC
many TRBJ1-1 TRBV29-1 . CSGRLNTEAFF TGCAGCGGGCGCTTGAACACTGAAGCTTTCTTT
many TRBJ2-7 TRBV12-3/TRBV12-4 . CASSAPDSSWPWEQYF TGTGCCAGCAGTGCACCGGACAGTTCCTGGCCTTGGGAGCAGTACTTC
many TRBJ2-1 TRBV10-3 . CAISGPSGGEQFF TGTGCCATCAGTGGGCCCTCAGGCGGTGAGCAGTTCTTC
many TRBJ2-6 TRBV20-1 . CSANLNTGRGSSGANVLTF TGCAGTGCAAATCTCAACACAGGAAGGGGAAGCTCTGGGGCCAACGTCCTGACTTTC